This TCR beta chain was sequenced for a study of CD8+ T cells in alopecia areata. Treatment described: oral pan-JAK inhibitor, 5-10 mg twice daily. The V gene's germline CDR1 is SEHNR and CDR2 FQNEAQ (reference sequence). This CDR3 has 15 amino acids. Trimming pared 5 bases from V and 4 bases from J, leaving 16 bases between. Study-wide findings and caveats: Persistence of many expanded lesional clones was seen in scalp and blood during tofacitinib.

In the case of this clone: Its antigen remains unidentified.

RNA was isolated and reverse transcribed to cDNA, the sequencing template. Repertoires were generated with immunoSEQ multiplex PCR, while TCRdb's copy carries only in-frame clones and drops some. This table holds approximately 150,000 clones, roughly 58% found once. The sequence was collected from a human donor with alopecia areata. This chain links TRBV7-9 with TRBJ2-3; D is undetermined. The material sequenced was CD4+ T cells sorted from blood, taken at approximately week 60, from a patient treated with tofacitinib. In DNA form, the CDR3 reads TGTGCCAGCAGCAAAAGCTGGAGTGGCGCAGATACGCAGTATTTT. Its protein product is CASSKSWSGADTQYF.